By sample fraction, the clone carrying this T cell receptor beta chain is medium-sized (0.01 to 0.1%). Its antigen is currently unknown. Specified time point: cycle 4 day 1 (C4D1), after more than 5 weeks of nivolumab. Exposure to brentuximab vedotin varied, and each patient had relapsed following autologous stem cell transplantation. Germline V lookup: CDR1 LGHNA, CDR2 YSLEER. CDR3 length equals 13 residues. The V end was cut by 5 bases, the J end by 4 bases, with 9 bases between. Libraries were prepared by immunoSEQ multiplex PCR; TCRdb keeps only in-frame clonotypes and omits some of them. This table has approximately 22,000 clones, roughly 80% appearing once. The record originates from a study of PD-1 blockade in classical Hodgkin lymphoma. Overall study findings and caveats: With respect to the repertoire differences, their causes, possibly disease activity or prior therapy, remain undefined. Newly diagnosed patients were said to have less baseline TCR diversity than healthy donors did.

This TCR was sampled from a human donor with classical Hodgkin lymphoma. This chain links TRBV4-3 with TRBJ1-3; tentative D call: TRBD1 (5 bases). Sample: peripheral blood mononuclear cells (PBMCs), taken before the fourth cycle of nivolumab. CDR3 in amino acids: CASSYKGGNTIYF. In DNA, the CDR3 is TGCGCCAGCAGCTACAAGGGGGGAAACACCATATATTTT.